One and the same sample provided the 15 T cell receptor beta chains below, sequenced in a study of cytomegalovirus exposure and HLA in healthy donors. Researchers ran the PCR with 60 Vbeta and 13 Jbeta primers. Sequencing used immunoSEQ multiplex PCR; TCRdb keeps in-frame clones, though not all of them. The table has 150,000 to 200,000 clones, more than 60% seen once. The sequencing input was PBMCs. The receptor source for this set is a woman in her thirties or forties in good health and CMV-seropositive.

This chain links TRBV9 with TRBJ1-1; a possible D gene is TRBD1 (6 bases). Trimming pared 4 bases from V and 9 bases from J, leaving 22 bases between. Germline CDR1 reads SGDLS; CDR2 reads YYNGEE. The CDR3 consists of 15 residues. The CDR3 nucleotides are TGTGCCAGCAGCTTCCGGGCCGATCACACAGGGAAAGCTTTCTTT. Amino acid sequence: CASSFRADHTGKAFF.

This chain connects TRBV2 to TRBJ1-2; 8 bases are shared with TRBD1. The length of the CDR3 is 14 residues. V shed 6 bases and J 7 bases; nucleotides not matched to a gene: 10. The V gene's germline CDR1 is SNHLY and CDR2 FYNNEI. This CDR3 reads CASSSTGGISGYTF. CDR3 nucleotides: TGTGCCAGCAGCTCCACAGGGGGGATCAGTGGCTACACCTTC.

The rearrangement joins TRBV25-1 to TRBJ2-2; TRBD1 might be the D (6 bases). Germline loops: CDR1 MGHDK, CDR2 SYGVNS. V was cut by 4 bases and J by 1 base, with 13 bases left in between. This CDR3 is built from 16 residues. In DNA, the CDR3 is TGTGCCAGCAGTGTGGGACACTCAGTGAACACCGGGGAGCTGTTTTTT. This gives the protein CASSVGHSVNTGELFF.

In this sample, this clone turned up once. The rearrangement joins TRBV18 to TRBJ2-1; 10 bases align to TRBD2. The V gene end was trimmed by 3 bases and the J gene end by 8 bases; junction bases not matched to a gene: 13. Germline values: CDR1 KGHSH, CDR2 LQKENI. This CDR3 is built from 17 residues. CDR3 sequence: CASSPRLTGTSVDEQFF. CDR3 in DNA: TGTGCCAGCTCACCCAGGCTGACCGGGACTAGCGTCGATGAGCAGTTCTTC.

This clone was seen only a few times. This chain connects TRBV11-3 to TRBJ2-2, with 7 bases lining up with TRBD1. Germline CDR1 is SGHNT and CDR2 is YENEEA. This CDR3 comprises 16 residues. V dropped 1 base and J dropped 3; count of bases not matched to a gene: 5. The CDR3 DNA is TGTGCCAGCAGCTTAGGACAGGGCCTCTACACCGGGGAGCTGTTTTTT. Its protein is CASSLGQGLYTGELFF.

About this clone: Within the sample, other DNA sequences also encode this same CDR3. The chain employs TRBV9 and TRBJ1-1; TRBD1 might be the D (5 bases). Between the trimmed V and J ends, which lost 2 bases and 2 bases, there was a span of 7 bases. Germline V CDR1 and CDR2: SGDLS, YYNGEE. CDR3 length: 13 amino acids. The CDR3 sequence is CASSVTANTEAFF. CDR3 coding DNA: TGTGCCAGCAGCGTGACAGCTAACACTGAAGCTTTCTTT. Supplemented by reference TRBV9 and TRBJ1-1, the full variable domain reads DSGVTQTPKHLITATGQRVTLRCSPRSGDLSVYWYQQSLDQGLQFLIQYYNGEERAKGNILERFSAQQFPDLHSELNLSSLELGDSALYFCASSVTANTEAFFGQGTRLTVV.

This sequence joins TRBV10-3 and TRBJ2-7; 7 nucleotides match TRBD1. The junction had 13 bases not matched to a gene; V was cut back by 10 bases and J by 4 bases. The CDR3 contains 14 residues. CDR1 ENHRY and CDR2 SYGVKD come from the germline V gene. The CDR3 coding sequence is TGTGCCAGTCAAGAAGGGACAGCTAGTTACGAGCAGTACTTC. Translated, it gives CASQEGTASYEQYF.

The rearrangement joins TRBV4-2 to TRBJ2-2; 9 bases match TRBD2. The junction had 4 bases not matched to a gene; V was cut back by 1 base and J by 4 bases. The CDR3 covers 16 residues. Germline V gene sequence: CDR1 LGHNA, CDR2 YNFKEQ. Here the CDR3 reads CASSQVSGRSTGELFF. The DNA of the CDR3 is TGTGCCAGCAGCCAAGTGAGCGGGAGGAGCACCGGGGAGCTGTTTTTT.

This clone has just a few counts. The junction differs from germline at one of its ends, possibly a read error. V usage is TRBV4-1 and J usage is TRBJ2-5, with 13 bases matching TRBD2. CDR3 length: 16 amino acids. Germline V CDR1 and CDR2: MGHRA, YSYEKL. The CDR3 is CASSPGLAGEVETQYF. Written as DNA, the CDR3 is TGTGCCAGCAGCCCCGGACTAGCGGGAGAGGTAGAGACCCAGTACTTC.

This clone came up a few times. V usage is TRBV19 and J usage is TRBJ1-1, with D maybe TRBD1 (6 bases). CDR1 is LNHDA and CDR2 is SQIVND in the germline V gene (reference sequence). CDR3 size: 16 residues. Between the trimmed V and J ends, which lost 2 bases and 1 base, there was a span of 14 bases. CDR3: CASSILDRGTNTEAFF. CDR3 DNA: TGTGCCAGTAGTATACTGGACAGAGGTACGAACACTGAAGCTTTCTTT.

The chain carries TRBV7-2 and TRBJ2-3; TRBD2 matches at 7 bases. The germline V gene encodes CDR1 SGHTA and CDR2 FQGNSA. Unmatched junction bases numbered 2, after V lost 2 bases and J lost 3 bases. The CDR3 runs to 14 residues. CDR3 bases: TGTGCCAGCAGCTTAAGGCGGGAGACAGATACGCAGTATTTT. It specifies CASSLRRETDTQYF.

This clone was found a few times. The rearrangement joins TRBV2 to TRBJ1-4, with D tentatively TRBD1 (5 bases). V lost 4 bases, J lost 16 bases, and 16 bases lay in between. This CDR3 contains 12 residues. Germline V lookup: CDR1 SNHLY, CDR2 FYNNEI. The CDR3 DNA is TGTGCCAGCAGTGGGCGAATGACAGACCGGTTTTTT. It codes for CASSGRMTDRFF.

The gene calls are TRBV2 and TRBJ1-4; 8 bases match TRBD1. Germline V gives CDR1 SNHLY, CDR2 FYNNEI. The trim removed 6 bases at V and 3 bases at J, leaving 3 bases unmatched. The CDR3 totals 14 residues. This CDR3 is CASSMTGANEKLFF. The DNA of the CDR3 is TGTGCCAGCAGCATGACAGGGGCTAATGAAAAACTGTTTTTT. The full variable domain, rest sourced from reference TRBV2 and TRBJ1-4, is EPEVTQTPSHQVTQMGQEVILRCVPISNHLYFYWYRQILGQKVEFLVSFYNNEISEKSEIFDDQFSVERPDGSNFTLKIRSTKLEDSAMYFCASSMTGANEKLFFGSGTQLSVL.

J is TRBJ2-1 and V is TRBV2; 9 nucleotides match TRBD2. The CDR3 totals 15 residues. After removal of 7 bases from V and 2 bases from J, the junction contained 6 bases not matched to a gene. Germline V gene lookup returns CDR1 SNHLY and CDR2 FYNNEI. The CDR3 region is CASTRLAAAYNEQFF. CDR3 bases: TGTGCCAGCACGCGACTAGCGGCCGCCTACAATGAGCAGTTCTTC.

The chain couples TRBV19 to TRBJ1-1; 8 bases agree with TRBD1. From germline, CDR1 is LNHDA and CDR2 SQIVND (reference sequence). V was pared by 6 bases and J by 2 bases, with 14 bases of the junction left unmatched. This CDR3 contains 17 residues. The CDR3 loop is CASRATGGLGNNTEAFF. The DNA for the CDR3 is TGTGCCAGTAGGGCAACAGGGGGATTGGGGAATAACACTGAAGCTTTCTTT.